The 4 T cell receptor beta chains below were found in one sample sequenced in a study of identical twins. TCRdb passed the 5' RACE reads through MiXCR, listing each CDR3 protein once. The sample yields under 300,000 distinct CDR3 sequences, about an eighth seen once. The sequenced sample was memory (CD45RO+) T cells sorted from blood. All receptors derive from a woman between 18 and 30 years old in good health.

The genes are TRBV20-1 and TRBJ2-5; D is undetermined. V was clipped by 2 bases and J by 3 bases, with 4 bases between them. Germline assignment: CDR1 DFQATT and CDR2 SNEGSKA (reference sequence). The CDR3 spans 11 residues. CDR3: CSARSEETQYF. The CDR3 nucleotides read TGCAGTGCTAGATCGGAAGAGACCCAGTACTTC.

The V and J genes are TRBV20-1 and TRBJ2-2; the match to TRBD1 covers 8 bases. The CDR3 is 14 residues long. J was trimmed by 7 bases and V by 1 base; bases with no gene match: 5. CDR1 is DFQATT, CDR2 SNEGSKA, per germline (reference sequence). DNA for the CDR3: TGCAGTGCTAGAGCGGGACAGGCGGACGGGGAGCTGTTTTTT. Translating it yields CSARAGQADGELFF.

This clonotype turned up a few times. The genes are TRBV11-1 and TRBJ2-1; D call uncertain. The CDR3 extends over 15 amino acids. Trimming removed 0 bases from V and 2 bases from J, with 8 bases in between. Germline V gene data show CDR1 as SGHAT and CDR2 as FQDESV (reference sequence). Here the CDR3 reads CASSLAMNTYNEQFF. DNA for the CDR3: TGTGCCAGCAGCTTAGCGATGAATACCTACAATGAGCAGTTCTTC.

Only a few counts were recorded for this clonotype. The J gene is TRBJ2-7, the V gene TRBV3-1, with a possible D match to TRBD1 (6 bases). The CDR3 has 14 amino acids. Germline CDR1 is LGHDT and CDR2 is YNNKEL (reference sequence). The V end lost 1 base, the J end lost 5 bases, and 12 bases lay between the germline ends. The CDR3 loop is CASSQAGRGHEQYF. The CDR3, as DNA: TGTGCCAGCAGCCAAGCAGGCAGGGGACACGAGCAGTACTTC.